This TCR beta chain is drawn from a study of blood T cell repertoires in COVID-19 (TCRdb year 2020). With regard to the full study: Samples covering the acute and convalescent phases of COVID-19 were provided by collaborators in the United States, Italy and Spain. The repertoires were released in a freely available public database intended as a resource for research on the immune response to SARS-CoV-2. Where available, HLA class I and class II types were taken from metadata supplied by the sample provider and were not determined by assay-based typing. Nearly every sample came with metadata listing a de-identified subject ID, COVID-19 status, age in years and sex. The material from the prospective study consisted of cDNA or gDNA derived from T cells, B-cell-depleted T cells, or PBMCs. The dataset comprised deeply sampled blood TCRbeta repertoires from subjects exposed to, actively infected with, or recovered from COVID-19. Samples were obtained from the ongoing ImmuneRACE study (first 160 participants) and from 1,200 or so subjects provided by 6 global collaborators. Results the study describes overall, beyond this receptor: The quantity of clinical and demographic metadata differed by source and by participant and was supplied without curation.

One collaborating source in Seattle enrolled patients while the patients were actively infected and followed the patients over time throughout the course of disease. Whole blood was collected in K2EDTA tubes by collaborating institutions according to the institutions' own protocols. Collaborator samples were shipped for TCRbeta analysis as frozen whole blood, isolated PBMCs, or DNA extracted from either sample type. The CDR3 runs 16 amino acids, cysteine and phenylalanine included. CDR3 DNA only is kept here, 48 bases in frame from base 1. V is cut by 3 bases and J by 0 bases, and the space between the germline ends is 12 bases. The germline V gene gives CDR1 as SGHNT and CDR2 as YENEEA. TCRbeta CDR3 regions were amplified from genomic DNA by means of the immunoSEQ Assay, a bias-controlled multiplex PCR. Per the original workflow: The number of nucleated cells in each sample was estimated from the amplification of reference gene primers within the assay. To quantify the absolute abundance of each unique TCRbeta CDR3 rearrangement, sequence reads were collapsed and filtered. For each sample, productive Simpson clonality was calculated as the square root of Simpson's diversity index across productive rearrangements. Not all clones reach the TCRdb copy of this immuneACCESS table, which keeps in-frame sequences only. Checked studies attribute under half of the gap to unresolved V genes and leave the rest unexplained. V and J calls plus clone size are reproduced from that table; the DNA served to infer D and trimming. For this sample there are roughly 410,000 clones; 89% appear just once. Around 1.5% of the sample belongs to the ten largest clones.

On this clone: Its antigen is currently not known. Base qualities were left out, and no much larger clone turns up one base away.

The receptor comes from a woman aged 40 to 50 with COVID-19, enrolled during active disease. The receptor chain draws on TRBV11-3 and TRBJ2-1; tentative D gene TRBD2, with 5 bases matching. Sequenced sample: peripheral blood. For the CDR3, the sequence is CASSFGGTSSYNEQFF. The nucleotides read TGTGCCAGCAGCTTTGGAGGAACGAGCTCCTACAATGAGCAGTTCTTC. Extended through the reference TRBV11-3 and TRBJ2-1 proteins, this CDR3 yields the full variable domain: EAGVVQSPRYKIIEKKQPVAFWCNPISGHNTLYWYLQNLGQGPELLIRYENEEAVDDSQLPKDRFSAERLKGVDSTLKIQPAELGDSAVYLCASSFGGTSSYNEQFFGPGTRLTVL.